These T cell receptor beta chains were read from a single sample in a study of CD8 T cells in ankylosing spondylitis. Via MiXCR, TCRdb re-called the 5' RACE reads, giving one row per CDR3 protein. The sample records 200,000 to 250,000 distinct CDR3 sequences, approximately 10% being singletons. The sample was blood, either unsorted or a sorted T cell fraction (not recorded which). These receptors were taken from a male donor with ankylosing spondylitis or in good health (not recorded which). CDR3s include the opening cysteine and the closing phenylalanine or tryptophan. A D gene is named only where the DNA matches it firmly. Clone size is not always given. Where it is, it says once, few, many or a class for expanded clones.

D gene: TRBD2; J gene: TRBJ2-2; V gene: TRBV3-1; clone size: many; CDR3 protein: CASSQKGLLGSGGHTGELFF; CDR3 DNA: TGTGCCAGCAGCCAAAAAGGACTTTTGGGCAGCGGGGGACACACCGGGGAGCTGTTTTTT
D gene: NA; J gene: TRBJ1-1; V gene: TRBV7-2; clone size: many; CDR3 protein: CASSLASGNTEAFF; CDR3 DNA: TGCGCCAGCAGCTTGGCTTCCGGGAACACTGAAGCTTTCTTT
D gene: TRBD2; J gene: TRBJ2-1; V gene: TRBV12-3/TRBV12-4; clone size: many; CDR3 protein: CASRSPGLAGVFNEQFF; CDR3 DNA: TGTGCCAGCAGATCGCCGGGACTAGCGGGGGTATTTAATGAGCAGTTCTTC
D gene: NA; J gene: TRBJ1-1; V gene: TRBV20-1; clone size: many; CDR3 protein: CSARKGGGNTEAFF; CDR3 DNA: TGCAGTGCTAGGAAGGGAGGAGGGAACACTGAAGCTTTCTTT
D gene: NA; J gene: TRBJ2-7; V gene: TRBV27; clone size: many; CDR3 protein: CASKLGSYYEQYF; CDR3 DNA: TGTGCCAGCAAACTAGGGAGCTACTACGAGCAGTACTTC
D gene: TRBD1; J gene: TRBJ1-6; V gene: TRBV2; clone size: many; CDR3 protein: CASSGGNSPLHF; CDR3 DNA: TGTGCCAGCTCAGGGGGTAATTCACCCCTCCACTTT
D gene: NA; J gene: TRBJ2-1; V gene: TRBV7-6; clone size: few; CDR3 protein: CASSTGGLPYNEQFF; CDR3 DNA: TGTGCCAGCAGCACCGGGGGGCTACCCTACAATGAGCAGTTCTTC
D gene: NA; J gene: TRBJ1-2; V gene: TRBV4-2; clone size: many; CDR3 protein: CASSQDAGGGYGYTF; CDR3 DNA: TGTGCCAGCAGCCAAGATGCGGGAGGGGGCTATGGCTACACCTTC
D gene: NA; J gene: TRBJ2-5; V gene: TRBV6-2/TRBV6-3; clone size: NA; CDR3 protein: CASRKDSLETQYF; CDR3 DNA: TGTGCCAGCAGAAAGGACTCCCTAGAGACCCAGTACTTC
D gene: TRBD1; J gene: TRBJ1-2; V gene: TRBV6-5; clone size: NA; CDR3 protein: CASSYSRDSGTYGYTF; CDR3 DNA: TGTGCCAGCAGTTACTCGAGGGACAGCGGTACTTATGGCTACACCTTC
D gene: TRBD1; J gene: TRBJ1-2; V gene: TRBV6-1; clone size: many; CDR3 protein: CASSSQGQGFFGYTF; CDR3 DNA: TGTGCCAGCAGCTCCCAGGGACAGGGGTTTTTTGGCTACACCTTC
D gene: NA; J gene: TRBJ1-4; V gene: TRBV5-1; clone size: many; CDR3 protein: CASRPIDSYNEKLFF; CDR3 DNA: TGCGCCAGCAGGCCAATCGACAGCTATAATGAAAAACTGTTTTTT
D gene: TRBD2; J gene: TRBJ2-2; V gene: TRBV7-2; clone size: many; CDR3 protein: CASSFAGLAGGELFF; CDR3 DNA: TGTGCCAGCAGCTTTGCGGGACTAGCGGGCGGGGAGCTGTTTTTT
D gene: NA; J gene: TRBJ2-3; V gene: TRBV13; clone size: many; CDR3 protein: CASSLDRRDTQYF; CDR3 DNA: TGTGCCAGCAGCTTAGACCGGAGAGATACGCAGTATTTT
D gene: NA; J gene: TRBJ1-1; V gene: TRBV5-1; clone size: many; CDR3 protein: CASSTTPTDNTEAFF; CDR3 DNA: TGCGCCAGCAGCACCACCCCGACAGATAACACTGAAGCTTTCTTT
D gene: TRBD2; J gene: TRBJ2-3; V gene: TRBV3-1; clone size: many; CDR3 protein: CASSPGISGRAGTDTQYF; CDR3 DNA: TGTGCCAGCAGTCCTGGGATTAGCGGGAGGGCCGGTACAGATACGCAGTATTTT
D gene: TRBD1; J gene: TRBJ1-1; V gene: TRBV29-1; clone size: many; CDR3 protein: CSGRQGPNTEAFF; CDR3 DNA: TGCAGCGGACGACAGGGGCCGAACACTGAAGCTTTCTTT
D gene: NA; J gene: TRBJ2-1; V gene: TRBV30; clone size: NA; CDR3 protein: CAWSPGTQYNEQFF; CDR3 DNA: TGTGCCTGGAGCCCCGGGACACAATACAATGAGCAGTTCTTC
D gene: TRBD1; J gene: TRBJ1-2; V gene: TRBV6-1; clone size: many; CDR3 protein: CASTRSLTGHGYTF; CDR3 DNA: TGTGCCAGCACCCGTTCTTTGACAGGGCATGGCTACACCTTC
D gene: NA; J gene: TRBJ2-3; V gene: TRBV20-1; clone size: NA; CDR3 protein: CSARDPNDTQYF; CDR3 DNA: TGCAGTGCTAGGGATCCGAACGATACGCAGTATTTT
D gene: NA; J gene: TRBJ1-3; V gene: TRBV6-1; clone size: many; CDR3 protein: CASGLGLASGNTIYF; CDR3 DNA: TGTGCCAGCGGCCTAGGGTTAGCTTCTGGAAACACCATATATTTT
D gene: TRBD2; J gene: TRBJ2-7; V gene: TRBV20-1; clone size: many; CDR3 protein: CSVGALAGGPRTLLSSYEQYF; CDR3 DNA: TGCAGTGTTGGGGCACTAGCGGGAGGGCCCCGCACCCTCCTTAGCTCCTACGAGCAGTACTTC
D gene: NA; J gene: TRBJ1-3; V gene: TRBV7-9; clone size: NA; CDR3 protein: CASSPGESGNTIYF; CDR3 DNA: TGTGCCAGCAGCCCGGGGGAGTCGGGAAACACCATATATTTT
D gene: TRBD1; J gene: TRBJ2-7; V gene: TRBV5-5; clone size: many; CDR3 protein: CASSSDQGDYEQYF; CDR3 DNA: TGTGCCAGCAGCTCAGATCAGGGGGACTACGAGCAGTACTTC
D gene: NA; J gene: TRBJ1-2; V gene: TRBV19; clone size: NA; CDR3 protein: CASSISYEGIGGYTF; CDR3 DNA: TGTGCCAGTAGTATCTCCTACGAGGGAATCGGTGGCTACACCTTC
D gene: TRBD1; J gene: TRBJ1-2; V gene: TRBV29-1; clone size: many; CDR3 protein: CSVGRGDRAKTF; CDR3 DNA: TGCAGCGTTGGTCGCGGCGACAGGGCGAAGACCTTC
D gene: NA; J gene: TRBJ2-7; V gene: TRBV20-1; clone size: many; CDR3 protein: CSARGTTHYEQYF; CDR3 DNA: TGCAGTGCTAGGGGGACCACCCACTACGAGCAGTACTTC
D gene: TRBD1; J gene: TRBJ2-4; V gene: TRBV20-1; clone size: NA; CDR3 protein: CSAQDRGGDIQYF; CDR3 DNA: TGCAGTGCGCAGGACAGGGGAGGGGACATTCAGTACTTC
D gene: TRBD2; J gene: TRBJ2-3; V gene: TRBV5-1; clone size: many; CDR3 protein: CASSSFTSGGTDTQYF; CDR3 DNA: TGCGCCAGCAGCTCTTTCACTAGCGGCGGAACAGATACGCAGTATTTT